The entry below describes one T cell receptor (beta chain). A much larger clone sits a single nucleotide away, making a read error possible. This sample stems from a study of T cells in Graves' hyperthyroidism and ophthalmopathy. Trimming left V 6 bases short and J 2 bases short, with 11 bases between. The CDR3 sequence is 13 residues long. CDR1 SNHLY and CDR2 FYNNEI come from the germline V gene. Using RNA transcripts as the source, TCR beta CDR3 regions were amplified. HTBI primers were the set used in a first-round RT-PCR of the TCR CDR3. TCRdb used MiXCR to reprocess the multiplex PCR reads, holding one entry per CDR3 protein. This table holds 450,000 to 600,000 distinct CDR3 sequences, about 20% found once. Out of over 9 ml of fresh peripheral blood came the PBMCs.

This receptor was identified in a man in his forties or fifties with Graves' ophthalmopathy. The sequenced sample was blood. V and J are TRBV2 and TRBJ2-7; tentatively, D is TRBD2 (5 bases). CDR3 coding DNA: TGTGCCAGCAGGAGGGCAGGTACCTACGAGCAGTACTTC. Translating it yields CASRRAGTYEQYF.